The 24 T cell receptor beta chains below all came from one sample that was sequenced in a study of blood T cell repertoires in COVID-19. Only in-frame clones appear in the TCRdb table, and some are missing; sequencing was by immunoSEQ multiplex PCR. Seen here are over 250,000 clones, approximately 91% observed once, and the top ten hold approximately 2%. The material sequenced was peripheral blood. All receptors come from a man in his fifties with acute or convalescent COVID-19.

The chain combines TRBV14 with TRBJ2-5; no definite D call. V lost 4 bases, J lost 2 bases, and 14 bases lay in between. The CDR3 length is 15 residues. Per germline, CDR1 SGHDN and CDR2 FVKESK. The CDR3 nucleotides read TGTGCCAGCAGCCGAGCGACGGCAGCACAAGAGACCCAGTACTTC. Translated, it gives CASSRATAAQETQYF. Filled out from reference TRBV14 and TRBJ2-5, the complete variable domain reads EAGVTQFPSHSVIEKGQTVTLRCDPISGHDNLYWYRRVMGKEIKFLLHFVKESKQDESGMPNNRFLAERTGGTYSTLKVQPAELEDSGVYFCASSRATAAQETQYFGPGTRLLVL.

V and J are TRBV7-9 and TRBJ1-2; 7 bases fit TRBD1. V lost 4 bases, J lost 6 bases, and 20 bases stayed unmatched. Germline lookup yields CDR1 SEHNR and CDR2 FQNEAQ (reference sequence). This CDR3 region has 18 residues. CDR3 in amino acids: CASSSNSLPVQGSDGYTF. The DNA of the CDR3 is TGTGCCAGCAGCTCGAATAGCCTACCCGTACAGGGGAGTGATGGCTACACCTTC.

The chain links TRBV18 to TRBJ1-4; TRBD1 matches at 7 bases. This CDR3 comprises 15 residues. After removal of 2 bases from V and 8 bases from J, the junction contained 8 bases not matched to a gene. Germline CDR1 KGHSH, CDR2 LQKENI. The CDR3 bases are TGTGCCAGCTCACCATCGCCAGGGGGGCGGGAAAAACTGTTTTTT. As protein: CASSPSPGGREKLFF. Looking up the rest from reference TRBV18 and TRBJ1-4 gives the full variable domain: NAGVMQNPRHLVRRRGQEARLRCSPMKGHSHVYWYRQLPEEGLKFMVYLQKENIIDESGMPKERFSAEFPKEGPSILRIQQVVRGDSAAYFCASSPSPGGREKLFFGSGTQLSVL.

The rearrangement uses TRBV5-1 and TRBJ1-3, with a tentative D call TRBD1 (6 bases). The CDR3 is 15 amino acids. The germline V gene has CDR1 SGHRS and CDR2 YFSETQ. V was trimmed by 4 bases and J by 7 bases, leaving 18 bases between them. As DNA, the CDR3 is TGCGCCAGCAGCCCGATGGGACATACGGGGAACACCATATATTTT. Translation gives CASSPMGHTGNTIYF.

The V call is TRBV5-1, the J call TRBJ1-1, with unresolved D. CDR1 and CDR2 from the germline V gene are SGHRS and YFSETQ. The V end was cut by 4 bases, the J end by 0 bases, with 22 bases between. This CDR3 is 18 amino acids long. The CDR3 bases are TGCGCCAGCAGCGAGGCCGGGAGAAGGGCCTTCATGAACACTGAAGCTTTCTTT. It yields the protein CASSEAGRRAFMNTEAFF.

J is TRBJ1-2 and V is TRBV30; possible D gene TRBD1, 5 bases. Germline loops: CDR1 GTSNPN, CDR2 SVGIG (reference sequence). The V end was cut by 1 base, the J end by 5 bases, with 8 bases between. The CDR3 spans 12 residues. The CDR3 reads CAWSGRGYGYTF. As DNA, the CDR3 is TGTGCCTGGAGTGGTAGGGGTTATGGCTACACCTTC. Full variable domain (remainder filled in from reference TRBV30 and TRBJ1-2): SQTIHQWPATLVQPVGSPLSLECTVEGTSNPNLYWYRQAAGRGLQLLFYSVGIGQISSEVPQNLSASRPQDRQFILSSKKLLLSDSGFYLCAWSGRGYGYTFGSGTRLTVV.

V gene TRBV7-3 combines with J gene TRBJ2-3, with unresolved D. Trimming shortened V by 2 bases and J by 3 bases, and 6 bases separated the two germline ends. Germline V gives CDR1 SGHTA, CDR2 FQGTGA. The CDR3 contains 13 residues. CDR3 residues: CASSLEMTDTQYF. The CDR3 bases are TGTGCCAGCAGCTTAGAGATGACAGATACGCAGTATTTT.

This rearrangement joins TRBV12-3 or TRBV12-4 to TRBJ1-6; D is possibly TRBD1 (5 bases). With 2 bases removed from V and 14 bases from J, the gap between germline ends came to 13 bases. The CDR3 length is 13 residues. The CDR3 is CASSLLGVRTLHF. CDR3 bases: TGTGCCAGCAGTTTATTAGGGGTTAGAACCCTCCACTTT.

The chain is built from TRBV7-9 and TRBJ1-3; D not resolved. V was clipped by 3 bases and J by 4 bases, with 10 bases between them. Germline V gene sequence: CDR1 SEHNR, CDR2 FQNEAQ (reference sequence). This CDR3 has 14 residues. CDR3: CASSFGESGNTIYF. The CDR3 DNA is TGTGCCAGCAGCTTTGGGGAGTCCGGAAACACCATATATTTT.

The gene calls are TRBV14 and TRBJ1-2; D gene unclear. The V gene's germline CDR1 is SGHDN and CDR2 FVKESK. This CDR3 is 14 amino acids long. Trimming shortened V by 1 base and J by 8 bases, and 14 bases separated the two germline ends. In DNA form, the CDR3 reads TGTGCCAGCAGCCAAGGTTGGGGAGCAAGGGGCTACACCTTC. This translates into CASSQGWGARGYTF. The full variable domain, with the rest looked up from reference TRBV14 and TRBJ1-2, is EAGVTQFPSHSVIEKGQTVTLRCDPISGHDNLYWYRRVMGKEIKFLLHFVKESKQDESGMPNNRFLAERTGGTYSTLKVQPAELEDSGVYFCASSQGWGARGYTFGSGTRLTVV.

The J gene is TRBJ2-5, the V gene TRBV2; maybe TRBD2 (7 bases). V was pared by 8 bases and J by 0 bases, with 13 bases between. The CDR3 is made up of 14 amino acids. Germline V gene lookup returns CDR1 SNHLY and CDR2 FYNNEI. The CDR3 sequence: CASLRGGDQETQYF. In DNA form, the CDR3 reads TGTGCCAGCTTAAGGGGGGGGGACCAAGAGACCCAGTACTTC.

This clone was seen just once. CDR3: CASGNPKAGEKLFF. The CDR3 DNA follows: TGCGCCAGCGGTAACCCAAAGGCGGGGGAAAAACTGTTTTTT. V and J are TRBV5-1 and TRBJ1-4; D not certain. Per germline, CDR1 SGHRS and CDR2 YFSETQ. The CDR3 sequence is 14 residues long. V shed 7 bases and J shed 8 bases, with 18 bases lying between them.

This clone is a singleton in its sample. V is TRBV30 and J is TRBJ1-5; D might be TRBD1 (5 bases). The V end was cut by 5 bases, the J end by 8 bases, with 16 bases between. CDR1 and CDR2 from the germline V gene are GTSNPN and SVGIG (reference sequence). The CDR3 sequence is 13 residues long. The chain's CDR3 is CAWDNRLGEPQHF. CDR3 DNA: TGTGCCTGGGACAACCGACTAGGGGAGCCCCAGCATTTT.

The chain couples TRBV6-5 to TRBJ1-2, with D maybe TRBD1 (5 bases). V was clipped by 2 bases and J by 5 bases, with 12 bases between them. The CDR3 consists of 14 residues. Germline CDR1 MNHEY, CDR2 SVGAGI. This chain's CDR3 is CASSYTLGGYGYTF. CDR3 in DNA: TGTGCCAGCAGTTACACACTTGGGGGGTATGGCTACACCTTC.

V is TRBV12-3 or TRBV12-4 and J is TRBJ1-2, with TRBD1 matching over 11 bases. The trim removed 5 bases at V and 14 bases at J, leaving 1 base unmatched. The CDR3 contains 10 residues. CDR3 bases: TGTGCCAGCAGTGGGACAGGGGGAACCTTC. It encodes CASSGTGGTF.

The V call is TRBV18, the J call TRBJ1-1; D is possibly TRBD1 (5 bases). CDR3 length equals 13 residues. Germline values: CDR1 KGHSH, CDR2 LQKENI. V gave up 3 bases and J gave up 7 bases, with 12 bases separating them. CDR3: CASSPDSQFEAFF. The CDR3, as DNA: TGTGCCAGCTCACCCGACAGCCAGTTTGAAGCTTTCTTT.

This chain uses TRBV5-1 with TRBJ1-1; TRBD1 matches at 7 bases. Germline loops: CDR1 SGHRS, CDR2 YFSETQ. V lost 0 bases and J lost 3; bases outside the gene matches: 11. This CDR3 spans 17 amino acids. CDR3 sequence (DNA): TGCGCCAGCAGCTTGGTTGGAGGGGGCGATTCAGACACTGAAGCTTTCTTT. This codes for CASSLVGGGDSDTEAFF.

V and J are TRBV6-5 and TRBJ1-2; maybe TRBD1 (6 bases). The CDR3 has 15 residues. The germline gives CDR1 MNHEY, CDR2 SVGAGI. Between the trimmed V and J ends, which lost 2 bases and 4 bases, there was a span of 14 bases. DNA of the CDR3: TGTGCCAGCAGTTACGAGCCAGGGGTGTCCTATGGCTACACCTTC. Its protein product is CASSYEPGVSYGYTF.

The chain carries TRBV4-1 and TRBJ2-5; TRBD1 aligns across 10 bases. V shed 3 bases and J 4 bases; nucleotides not matched to a gene: 8. This CDR3 contains 16 residues. Germline V CDR1 and CDR2: MGHRA, YSYEKL. The CDR3 region has the DNA TGCGCCAGCAGCCAGGAGGGACAGGGGATGGGAGAGACCCAGTACTTC. This codes for CASSQEGQGMGETQYF.

The V gene is TRBV7-2, the J gene TRBJ2-5; TRBD1 might be the D (5 bases). V lost 8 bases and J 5 bases, leaving 12 bases between the germline ends. Looked up from germline, CDR1 is SGHTA and CDR2 is FQGNSA. The CDR3 has 12 amino acids. CDR3 bases: TGTGCCAGCCAGGGTGCGTTGGAGACCCAGTACTTC. It encodes CASQGALETQYF.

The chain recombines TRBV5-1 with TRBJ2-7, with D tentatively TRBD1 (5 bases). Trimming left V 3 bases short and J 7 bases short, with 8 bases between. The germline V gene encodes CDR1 SGHRS and CDR2 YFSETQ. This CDR3 is 11 amino acids long. CDR3 DNA: TGCGCCAGCAGCTCTTACAGGGAGCAGTACTTC. This sequence encodes CASSSYREQYF.

The chain recombines TRBV9 with TRBJ1-4; the D is unclear. The CDR3 covers 14 residues. The V and J ends lost 4 bases and 8 bases respectively, with 15 bases between them. Per germline, CDR1 SGDLS and CDR2 YYNGEE. Here the CDR3 DNA reads TGTGCCAGCAGCAAATTGGGCGGACTCGAAAAACTGTTTTTT. Protein product: CASSKLGGLEKLFF. Using reference TRBV9 and TRBJ1-4 for the parts outside the CDR3, the full variable domain is DSGVTQTPKHLITATGQRVTLRCSPRSGDLSVYWYQQSLDQGLQFLIQYYNGEERAKGNILERFSAQQFPDLHSELNLSSLELGDSALYFCASSKLGGLEKLFFGSGTQLSVL.

The chain joins TRBV5-4 to TRBJ1-4; the D gene is possibly TRBD1 (5 bases). This CDR3 is built from 14 residues. Germline lookup yields CDR1 SGHNT and CDR2 YYREEE (reference sequence). The ends were cut back, 2 bases at V and 4 bases at J, with 9 bases in the middle. CDR3 residues: CASSLRTSNEKLFF. The DNA for the CDR3 is TGTGCCAGCAGCTTAAGGACAAGTAATGAAAAACTGTTTTTT.

DNA of the CDR3: TGTGCCAGCAGCTTAGTTGCTAGCGGGGGCTACGAGCAGTACTTC. Translating it yields CASSLVASGGYEQYF. J is TRBJ2-7 and V is TRBV11-2; 10 bases are shared with TRBD2. The CDR3 has 15 amino acids. CDR1 and CDR2 (germline): SGHAT, FQNNGV. Trimming removed 1 base from V and 3 bases from J; junction bases left unmatched: 3.